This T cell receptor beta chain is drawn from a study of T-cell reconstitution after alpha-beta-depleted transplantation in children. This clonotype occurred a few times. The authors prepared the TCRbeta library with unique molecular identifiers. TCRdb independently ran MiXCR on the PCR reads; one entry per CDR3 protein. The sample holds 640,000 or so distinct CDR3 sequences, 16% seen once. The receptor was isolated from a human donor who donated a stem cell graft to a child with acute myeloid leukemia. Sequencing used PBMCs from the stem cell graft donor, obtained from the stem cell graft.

CDR3 sequence reads: CASSPQGISTNEKLFF. The CDR3 DNA reads TGTGCCAGCAGCCCCCAGGGTATCTCAACTAATGAAAAACTGTTTTTT. This chain connects TRBV7-9 to TRBJ1-4; maybe TRBD1 (5 bases). Germline CDR1 is SEHNR and CDR2 is FQNEAQ (reference sequence). The CDR3 is 16 residues long. Trimming removed 5 bases from V and 0 bases from J, with 13 bases in between.